One sample yielded the 28 T cell receptor beta chains listed below, sequenced in a study of cytomegalovirus exposure and HLA in healthy donors. It was with 60 Vbeta and 13 Jbeta primers that the PCR ran. Clones were sequenced by immunoSEQ multiplex PCR, and TCRdb holds only the in-frame ones, with some missing. The data contain 150,000 or so clones, approximately 85% of them singletons. Specimen: PBMCs. Every receptor here comes from a man between 18 and 29 years old in good health and CMV-seropositive.

The chain links TRBV5-6 to TRBJ2-7; D is undetermined. Germline assignment: CDR1 SGHDT and CDR2 YYEEEE. The CDR3 contains 14 residues. Deletions cut 1 base from V and 3 bases from J, with 11 bases between. CDR3 sequence: CASSLFAVLYEQYF. CDR3 sequence (DNA): TGTGCCAGCAGCTTGTTTGCGGTTCTCTACGAGCAGTACTTC.

V usage is TRBV7-9 and J usage is TRBJ2-3; D not resolved. Looked up from germline, CDR1 is SEHNR and CDR2 is FQNEAQ (reference sequence). There are 12 residues in the CDR3. Trimming cost V 1 base and J 5 bases, with 4 bases left between them. CDR3: CASSLDGDTQYF. The CDR3 region has the DNA TGTGCCAGCAGCTTAGACGGAGATACGCAGTATTTT.

The V and J genes are TRBV18 and TRBJ2-7, with 8 bases that match TRBD1. The CDR3 runs to 14 residues. V was pared by 6 bases and J by 7 bases, with 11 bases of the junction left unmatched. Germline-derived CDR1 and CDR2 are KGHSH and LQKENI. DNA of the CDR3: TGTGCCAGCTCGCAGACAGGGGAGAAAGGGGAGCAGTACTTC. As protein: CASSQTGEKGEQYF.

The chain joins TRBV19 to TRBJ1-5; TRBD1 agrees at 8 bases. This CDR3 has 18 amino acids. Trimming took 7 bases from V and 5 from J; bases not matched to a gene: 19. The V gene's germline CDR1 is LNHDA and CDR2 SQIVND (reference sequence). CDR3 coding DNA: TGTGCCAGTAATGACTCACCCGGCAGGACAGGGTGGGATCAGCCCCAGCATTTT. Residues: CASNDSPGRTGWDQPQHF. Drawing the rest from reference TRBV19 and TRBJ1-5, the complete variable domain is DGGITQSPKYLFRKEGQNVTLSCEQNLNHDAMYWYRQDPGQGLRLIYYSQIVNDFQKGDIAEGYSVSREKKESFPLTVTSAQKNPTAFYLCASNDSPGRTGWDQPQHFGDGTRLSIL.

The table lists this clone with a count of one. The V call is TRBV28, the J call TRBJ1-2, with D possibly matching TRBD1 (5 bases). Germline CDR1 is MDHEN and CDR2 is SYDVKM. CDR3 length equals 13 residues. The V gene lost 6 bases and the J gene lost 6 bases, with 14 bases spanning the gap. CDR3 DNA: TGTGCCAGCAGCCCTACGGGGGGAAATGGCTACACCTTC. This encodes CASSPTGGNGYTF.

The V and J genes are TRBV4-1 and TRBJ2-5; 7 bases line up with TRBD1. Germline V gene lookup returns CDR1 MGHRA and CDR2 YSYEKL. After removal of 5 bases from V and 3 bases from J, the junction contained 6 bases not matched to a gene. This CDR3 spans 14 amino acids. In nucleotides, the CDR3 is TGCGCCAGCAGCAAGGGGACAGATGAAGAGACCCAGTACTTC. Translated, it gives CASSKGTDEETQYF.

The DNA of the CDR3 is TGTGCCAGCCAAATACTCGGCCCGCGGGATCAGCCCCAGCATTTT. Amino acids: CASQILGPRDQPQHF. J is TRBJ1-5 and V is TRBV21-1. TRBV21-1 is a listed pseudogene. The CDR3 spans 15 residues.

The CDR3 protein is CASSPHGQGPYGYTF. CDR3 DNA: TGTGCCAGCAGCCCCCACGGACAGGGGCCCTATGGCTACACCTTC. The rearrangement joins TRBV6-5 to TRBJ1-2, with 9 bases lining up with TRBD1. Trimming cost V 6 bases and J 4 bases; bases outside gene matches: 9. CDR1 and CDR2 from the germline V gene are MNHEY and SVGAGI. The CDR3 consists of 15 residues.

J is TRBJ2-7 and V is TRBV11-2, with D maybe TRBD2 (5 bases). Per germline, CDR1 SGHAT and CDR2 FQNNGV. The CDR3 runs 14 residues. V dropped 3 bases and J dropped 3 bases, with 12 bases sitting between them. The CDR3 sequence is CASSFGGPGYEQYF. CDR3 DNA sequence: TGTGCCAGCAGCTTTGGAGGACCGGGCTACGAGCAGTACTTC. The full variable domain, rest sourced from reference TRBV11-2 and TRBJ2-7, is EAGVAQSPRYKIIEKRQSVAFWCNPISGHATLYWYQQILGQGPKLLIQFQNNGVVDDSQLPKDRFSAERLKGVDSTLKIQPAKLEDSAVYLCASSFGGPGYEQYFGPGTRLTVT.

This sequence joins TRBV7-2 and TRBJ2-5; 7 bases match TRBD1. V was pared by 4 bases and J by 4 bases, with 6 bases of the junction left unmatched. The germline gives CDR1 SGHTA, CDR2 FQGNSA. The CDR3 is made up of 14 amino acids. The CDR3 reads CASSSTGSAETQYF. The DNA for the CDR3 is TGTGCCAGCAGCTCGACAGGGTCGGCAGAGACCCAGTACTTC.

V and J are TRBV5-1 and TRBJ1-1; the D gene is possibly TRBD1 (6 bases). The CDR3 is 17 amino acids. V lost 0 bases and J 4 bases, leaving 19 bases between the germline ends. From germline, CDR1 is SGHRS and CDR2 YFSETQ. CDR3 sequence (DNA): TGCGCCAGCAGCTTGGCGGCAGGGGTAGGTTTGAGCACTGAAGCTTTCTTT. This codes for CASSLAAGVGLSTEAFF.

V and J are TRBV5-1 and TRBJ2-3, with D maybe TRBD1 (6 bases). Germline V gives CDR1 SGHRS, CDR2 YFSETQ. This CDR3 comprises 14 residues. Trimming pared 0 bases from V and 6 bases from J, leaving 11 bases between. CDR3 in amino acids: CASSLDRQVDTQYF. The CDR3 nucleotides read TGCGCCAGCAGCTTGGATAGACAGGTGGATACGCAGTATTTT.

The chain couples TRBV6-5 to TRBJ1-2; 7 nucleotides agree with TRBD1. The trim removed 6 bases at V and 5 bases at J, leaving 6 bases unmatched. The CDR3 is made up of 13 amino acids. CDR1 is MNHEY, CDR2 SVGAGI, per germline. Here the CDR3 DNA reads TGTGCCAGCAGGTCTGGGACAGAATATGGCTACACCTTC. Amino acids: CASRSGTEYGYTF.

This clone was recorded only once. V and J are TRBV7-2 and TRBJ1-3; a possible D gene is TRBD1 (6 bases). The germline gives CDR1 SGHTA, CDR2 FQGNSA. CDR3 length equals 13 residues. Trimming shortened V by 6 bases and J by 4 bases, and 10 bases separated the two germline ends. CDR3 sequence reads: CASRRDTGNTIYF. CDR3 sequence (DNA): TGTGCCAGCAGACGGGACACCGGAAACACCATATATTTT.

The table lists this clone with a few counts. V gene TRBV5-1 combines with J gene TRBJ1-1; 7 bases line up with TRBD1. The CDR3 runs 13 residues. From germline, CDR1 is SGHRS and CDR2 YFSETQ. V lost 2 bases, J lost 4 bases, and 2 bases stayed unmatched. CDR3 loop: CASSLYRGTEAFF. CDR3 coding DNA: TGCGCCAGCAGCTTATACAGGGGCACTGAAGCTTTCTTT. The variable domain in full, completed from reference TRBV5-1 and TRBJ1-1, reads KAGVTQTPRYLIKTRGQQVTLSCSPISGHRSVSWYQQTPGQGLQFLFEYFSETQRNKGNFPGRFSGRQFSNSRSEMNVSTLELGDSALYLCASSLYRGTEAFFGQGTRLTVV.

The chain has TRBV4-1 and TRBJ2-3, with D perhaps TRBD1 (6 bases). The CDR3 totals 15 residues. The germline V gene has CDR1 MGHRA and CDR2 YSYEKL. The V and J ends lost 4 bases and 1 base respectively, with 12 bases between them. The CDR3 sequence: CASSLPTGRTDTQYF. As DNA, the CDR3 is TGCGCCAGCAGCCTCCCGACAGGACGCACAGATACGCAGTATTTT.

This chain connects TRBV15 to TRBJ1-5, with D perhaps TRBD1 (6 bases). Looked up from germline, CDR1 is LNHNV and CDR2 is YYDKDF (reference sequence). The CDR3 has 16 residues. Between the trimmed V and J ends, which lost 1 base and 2 bases, there was a span of 12 bases. The CDR3 DNA reads as TGTGCCACCAGCAGAGTTGCGGGGGGCGGCAATCAGCCCCAGCATTTT. Its translation is CATSRVAGGGNQPQHF.

The genes are TRBV7-2 and TRBJ1-4; unclear D gene. CDR3 size: 14 residues. V was cut by 1 base and J by 3 bases, with 6 bases left in between. The germline CDR1 and CDR2 sequences are SGHTA and FQGNSA. The CDR3 DNA follows: TGTGCCAGCAGCTTAGGAGGGTCTAATGAAAAACTGTTTTTT. Protein product: CASSLGGSNEKLFF.

J is TRBJ1-4 and V is TRBV4-1; D call uncertain. The CDR3 runs 15 residues. The V gene lost 0 bases and the J gene lost 3 bases, with 8 bases spanning the gap. From germline, CDR1 is MGHRA and CDR2 YSYEKL. In DNA, the CDR3 is TGCGCCAGCAGCCAAGATTACGGGGCTAATGAAAAACTGTTTTTT. Translation gives CASSQDYGANEKLFF.

This sequence joins TRBV2 and TRBJ2-1, with 7 nucleotides matching TRBD2. Germline V gene lookup returns CDR1 SNHLY and CDR2 FYNNEI. This CDR3 is built from 14 residues. After removal of 11 bases from V and 0 bases from J, the junction contained 7 bases not matched to a gene. CDR3 DNA sequence: TGTGCCGGTGGCGCGGGGGACTCCTACAATGAGCAGTTCTTC. Translated: CAGGAGDSYNEQFF. Filled out from reference TRBV2 and TRBJ2-1, the complete variable domain reads EPEVTQTPSHQVTQMGQEVILRCVPISNHLYFYWYRQILGQKVEFLVSFYNNEISEKSEIFDDQFSVERPDGSNFTLKIRSTKLEDSAMYFCAGGAGDSYNEQFFGPGTRLTVL.

V and J are TRBV4-3 and TRBJ2-2; 7 nucleotides match TRBD2. The CDR3 sequence is 16 residues long. CDR1 and CDR2 (germline): LGHNA, YSLEER. J gave up 6 bases and V 0 bases, and 7 bases lay outside the gene matches. The CDR3 DNA is TGCGCCAGCAGCCAAGATAAGGGAGGGATTGCCGGGGAGCTGTTTTTT. Protein sequence: CASSQDKGGIAGELFF.

The genes are TRBV2 and TRBJ2-1; 10 nucleotides agree with TRBD2. The V gene end was trimmed by 6 bases and the J gene end by 5 bases; junction bases not matched to a gene: 4. Looked up from germline, CDR1 is SNHLY and CDR2 is FYNNEI. CDR3 length: 14 residues. CDR3: CASRRAGGHNEQFF. CDR3 nucleotides: TGTGCCAGCAGGCGAGCGGGGGGGCACAATGAGCAGTTCTTC.

This clone has more than one count but fewer than ten. The V gene is TRBV10-2, the J gene TRBJ1-4, with TRBD1 matching over 7 bases. The junction had 6 bases not matched to a gene; V was cut back by 6 bases and J by 8 bases. The CDR3 has 13 residues. In germline, CDR1 is WSHSY, CDR2 SAAADI. CDR3 loop: CASRLDRAEKLFF. CDR3 DNA sequence: TGCGCCAGCAGACTTGACAGGGCCGAAAAACTGTTTTTT.

The chain joins TRBV30 to TRBJ1-1; D remains ambiguous. Germline V lookup: CDR1 GTSNPN, CDR2 SVGIG (reference sequence). The ends were cut back, 2 bases at V and 1 base at J, with 8 bases in the middle. The CDR3 loop spans 13 amino acids. CDR3 in amino acids: CAWSLSENTEAFF. For the CDR3, the DNA is TGTGCCTGGAGTTTGTCAGAGAACACTGAAGCTTTCTTT.

The chain joins TRBV10-3 to TRBJ1-2, with no clear D. This CDR3 is 14 amino acids long. CDR1 and CDR2 (germline): ENHRY, SYGVKD. V shed 0 bases and J shed 3 bases, with 8 bases lying between them. In DNA form, the CDR3 reads TGTGCCATCAGTGAGTCGCGGGCCGACTATGGCTACACCTTC. Its protein product is CAISESRADYGYTF.

The genes are TRBV6-5 and TRBJ2-1, with TRBD2 identical over 7 bases. The CDR3 is made up of 14 amino acids. Germline V gene data show CDR1 as MNHEY and CDR2 as SVGAGI. The V and J ends lost 2 bases and 5 bases, in that order; junction bases with no gene match: 3. Here the CDR3 DNA reads TGTGCCAGCAGTTACCAACTAGCGCACAATGAGCAGTTCTTC. This codes for CASSYQLAHNEQFF.

The chain recombines TRBV2 with TRBJ1-6; no reliable D call. This CDR3 is built from 16 residues. The V end was cut by 6 bases, the J end by 0 bases, with 12 bases between. In germline, CDR1 is SNHLY, CDR2 FYNNEI. The CDR3 reads CASSEGESSYNSPLHF. The CDR3 DNA sequence: TGTGCCAGCAGCGAGGGTGAAAGCTCCTATAATTCACCCCTCCACTTT.

The rearrangement joins TRBV27 to TRBJ1-2; a weak D match, TRBD1 (5 bases). Germline loops: CDR1 MNHEY, CDR2 SMNVEV (reference sequence). This CDR3 spans 18 amino acids. The V end was cut by 0 bases, the J end by 0 bases, with 17 bases between. The CDR3 nucleotides read TGTGCCAGCAGTTTATCGCAGGAGGGCGCAGGGTCTAACTATGGCTACACCTTC. This encodes CASSLSQEGAGSNYGYTF.